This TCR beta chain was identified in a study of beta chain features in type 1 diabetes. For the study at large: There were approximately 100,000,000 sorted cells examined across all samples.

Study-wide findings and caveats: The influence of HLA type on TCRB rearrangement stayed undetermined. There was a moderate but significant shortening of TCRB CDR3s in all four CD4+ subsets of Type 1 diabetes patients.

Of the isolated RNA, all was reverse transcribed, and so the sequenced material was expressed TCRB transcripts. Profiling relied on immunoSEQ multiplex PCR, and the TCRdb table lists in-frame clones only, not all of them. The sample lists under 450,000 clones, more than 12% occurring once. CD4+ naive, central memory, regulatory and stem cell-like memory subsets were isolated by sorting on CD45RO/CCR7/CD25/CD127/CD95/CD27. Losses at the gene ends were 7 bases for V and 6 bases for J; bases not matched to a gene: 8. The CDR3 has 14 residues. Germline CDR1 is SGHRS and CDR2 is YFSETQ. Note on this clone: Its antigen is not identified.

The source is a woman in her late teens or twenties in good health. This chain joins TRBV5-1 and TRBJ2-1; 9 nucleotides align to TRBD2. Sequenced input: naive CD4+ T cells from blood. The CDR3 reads CASYSGTSTNEQFF. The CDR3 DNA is TGCGCCAGCTACTCCGGGACTAGCACCAATGAGCAGTTCTTC.